This TCR beta chain was recovered during a study of prognosis after radiotherapy for stage I lung cancer. With 3 bases removed from V and 4 bases from J, the gap between germline ends came to 9 bases. The V gene's germline CDR1 is MNHNS and CDR2 SASEGT. CDR3 length: 13 residues. In its sample, this clonotype is medium-sized (0.01 to 0.1%). TCR beta CDR3 amplification from genomic DNA was performed by two-round multiplex PCR. Primers targeting each individual TRBV and TRBJ gene were applied in first-round PCR. TCRdb fed the multiplex PCR reads into MiXCR, producing one record per CDR3 protein. The sample lists roughly 30,000 distinct CDR3 sequences, over 40% occurring once.

This clonotype originated in a donor of 50 years or more with non-small cell lung cancer. The rearrangement links TRBV6-1 to TRBJ1-2; a weak D match, TRBD1 (5 bases). Material: PBMCs, obtained before or after stereotactic body radiation therapy (not recorded which). This CDR3 reads CASSELGLYGYTF. CDR3 sequence (DNA): TGTGCCAGCAGTGAGCTGGGACTCTATGGCTACACCTTC.